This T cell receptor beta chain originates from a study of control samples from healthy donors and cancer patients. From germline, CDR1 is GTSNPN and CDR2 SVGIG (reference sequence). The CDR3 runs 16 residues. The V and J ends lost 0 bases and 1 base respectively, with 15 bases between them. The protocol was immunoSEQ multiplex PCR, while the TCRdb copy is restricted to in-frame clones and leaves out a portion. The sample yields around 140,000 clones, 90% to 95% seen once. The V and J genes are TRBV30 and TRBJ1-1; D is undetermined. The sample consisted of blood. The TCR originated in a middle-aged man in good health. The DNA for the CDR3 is TGTGCCTGGAGTGTACTTTCTTGGGTGACGAACACTGAAGCTTTCTTT. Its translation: CAWSVLSWVTNTEAFF.